These 20 T cell receptor beta chains share one sample of origin, sequenced in a study of T cell changes during pregnancy in multiple sclerosis. Some clones are missing from TCRdb's copy, which holds only in-frame ones; the method was immunoSEQ multiplex PCR. The sample has some 40,000 clones, 85% to 90% seen once. Source: CD4+ T cells from peripheral blood mononuclear cells, taken in the first trimester of pregnancy. These TCRs come from a female donor with multiple sclerosis, enrolled in a pregnancy study.

This chain joins TRBV18 and TRBJ2-1; TRBD2 matches 10 bases. Germline V CDR1 and CDR2: KGHSH, LQKENI. This CDR3 is built from 17 residues. V was clipped by 2 bases and J by 3 bases; unmatched bases: 7. The DNA for the CDR3 is TGTGCCAGCTCACCAATAGCTAGCGGGGGCAACTACAATGAGCAGTTCTTC. Translating it yields CASSPIASGGNYNEQFF.

The rearrangement joins TRBV6-5 to TRBJ1-2, with D perhaps TRBD1 (6 bases). V shed 1 base and J shed 4 bases, with 13 bases lying between them. Looked up from germline, CDR1 is MNHEY and CDR2 is SVGAGI. This CDR3 region has 15 residues. The CDR3 protein is CASSYLDRLSYGYTF. The DNA of the CDR3 is TGTGCCAGCAGTTACTTAGACAGGTTAAGCTATGGCTACACCTTC.

V is TRBV10-3 and J is TRBJ2-4; 10 bases agree with TRBD2. The junction had 4 bases not matched to a gene; V was cut back by 2 bases and J by 12 bases. The CDR3 runs to 13 residues. Germline loops: CDR1 ENHRY, CDR2 SYGVKD. The DNA for the CDR3 is TGTGCCATCAGTGAGGAACTAGCGGGGTATCAGTACTTC. Translation gives CAISEELAGYQYF.

This sequence joins TRBV2 and TRBJ1-1; D call uncertain. The germline V gene encodes CDR1 SNHLY and CDR2 FYNNEI. The CDR3 has 13 amino acids. V was pared by 6 bases and J by 3 bases, with 11 bases between. The CDR3 protein is CASSGVVDTEAFF. DNA for the CDR3: TGTGCCAGCAGCGGGGTCGTCGACACTGAAGCTTTCTTT.

V usage is TRBV5-1 and J usage is TRBJ1-4; D remains unclear. CDR1 and CDR2 from the germline V gene are SGHRS and YFSETQ. V was clipped by 7 bases and J by 0 bases, with 10 bases between them. CDR3 length: 14 amino acids. The CDR3 coding sequence is TGCGCCAGCCGGTTCCAAGCAACTAATGAAAAACTGTTTTTT. This encodes CASRFQATNEKLFF.

The chain joins TRBV2 to TRBJ1-5, with 7 bases identical to TRBD1. V gave up 4 bases and J gave up 4 bases; unmatched junction bases: 4. CDR1 is SNHLY, CDR2 FYNNEI, per germline. The CDR3 length is 14 residues. The DNA of the CDR3 is TGTGCCAGCAGTGTCCGGGACAGAAATCAGCCCCAGCATTTT. Encoded protein: CASSVRDRNQPQHF.

V usage is TRBV2 and J usage is TRBJ2-7; 10 nucleotides align to TRBD1. The CDR3 runs to 14 residues. Germline loops: CDR1 SNHLY, CDR2 FYNNEI. V lost 7 bases to trimming and J lost 0 bases; unmatched junction nucleotides: 3. The DNA for the CDR3 is TGTGCCAGCACGAGGACAGGGGGCTCCTACGAGCAGTACTTC. This gives the protein CASTRTGGSYEQYF.

The chain links TRBV5-1 to TRBJ1-2; tentative D call: TRBD1 (6 bases). The CDR3 consists of 15 residues. The germline gives CDR1 SGHRS, CDR2 YFSETQ. V shed 4 bases and J shed 4 bases, with 17 bases lying between them. The CDR3 DNA reads as TGCGCCAGCAGCGACGGGACAACAAGGGGCTATGGCTACACCTTC. Protein: CASSDGTTRGYGYTF.

This clone was seen more than once but under ten times. The rearrangement joins TRBV9 to TRBJ1-1; no firm D call. V was cut by 1 base and J by 2 bases, with 6 bases left in between. The V gene's germline CDR1 is SGDLS and CDR2 YYNGEE. The CDR3 extends over 13 amino acids. CDR3 loop: CASSVLRNTEAFF. The CDR3 DNA follows: TGTGCCAGCAGCGTATTGCGAAACACTGAAGCTTTCTTT.

V and J are TRBV18 and TRBJ2-5; weak D call: TRBD1 (5 bases). Germline V gene data show CDR1 as KGHSH and CDR2 as LQKENI. The CDR3 loop spans 15 amino acids. Between the trimmed V and J ends, which lost 2 bases and 4 bases, there was a span of 14 bases. The CDR3: CASSPVPGYRETQYF. As DNA, the CDR3 is TGTGCCAGCTCACCAGTCCCAGGGTATCGAGAGACCCAGTACTTC.

This rearrangement joins TRBV4-1 to TRBJ2-7; 9 bases are a match to TRBD2. Unmatched junction bases numbered 10, after V lost 1 base and J lost 9 bases. Germline lookup yields CDR1 MGHRA and CDR2 YSYEKL. The CDR3 totals 15 residues. In DNA, the CDR3 is TGCGCCAGCAGCCAAGCGGGACTAGCACTTTTGGGGCAGTACTTC. This codes for CASSQAGLALLGQYF.

V is TRBV25-1 and J is TRBJ1-1; possible D gene TRBD1, 6 bases. Deletions cut 2 bases from V and 8 bases from J, with 12 bases between. This CDR3 region has 13 residues. In germline, CDR1 is MGHDK, CDR2 SYGVNS. The CDR3 DNA follows: TGTGCCAGCAGTGAAGTCGGCGGGGGCGAAGCTTTCTTT. Translation gives CASSEVGGGEAFF.

The V and J genes are TRBV5-1 and TRBJ2-1; 10 nucleotides line up with TRBD2. After removal of 2 bases from V and 0 bases from J, the junction contained 2 bases not matched to a gene. This CDR3 contains 16 residues. Germline lookup yields CDR1 SGHRS and CDR2 YFSETQ. The CDR3 region has the DNA TGCGCCAGCAGCTTTACTAGCGGGACCTCCTACAATGAGCAGTTCTTC. Amino acids: CASSFTSGTSYNEQFF. Looking up the rest from reference TRBV5-1 and TRBJ2-1 gives the full variable domain: KAGVTQTPRYLIKTRGQQVTLSCSPISGHRSVSWYQQTPGQGLQFLFEYFSETQRNKGNFPGRFSGRQFSNSRSEMNVSTLELGDSALYLCASSFTSGTSYNEQFFGPGTRLTVL.

The V gene is TRBV19, the J gene TRBJ1-1; 7 nucleotides align to TRBD1. V was pared by 6 bases and J by 8 bases, with 3 bases of the junction left unmatched. This CDR3 is built from 11 residues. Looked up from germline, CDR1 is LNHDA and CDR2 is SQIVND (reference sequence). This chain's CDR3 is CASRKQGEAFF. The DNA of the CDR3 is TGTGCCAGTAGAAAACAGGGGGAAGCTTTCTTT.

This clone was recorded a few times. The same CDR3 arises from other DNA sequences in this sample as well. V and J are TRBV9 and TRBJ2-1; D unresolved. CDR1 is SGDLS, CDR2 YYNGEE, per germline. The CDR3 extends over 11 amino acids. V gave up 4 bases and J gave up 5 bases, with 4 bases separating them. CDR3 DNA: TGTGCCAGCAGCCTTGACAATGAGCAGTTCTTC. As protein: CASSLDNEQFF. Full variable domain (remainder filled in from reference TRBV9 and TRBJ2-1): DSGVTQTPKHLITATGQRVTLRCSPRSGDLSVYWYQQSLDQGLQFLIQYYNGEERAKGNILERFSAQQFPDLHSELNLSSLELGDSALYFCASSLDNEQFFGPGTRLTVL.

This clone appeared a single time. The chain is built from TRBV6-6 and TRBJ2-1, with D maybe TRBD2 (6 bases). The germline gives CDR1 MNHNY, CDR2 SVGAGI (reference sequence). The CDR3 is 13 residues long. V gave up 3 bases and J gave up 6 bases, with 9 bases separating them. The chain's CDR3 is CASSYGLSNEQFF. CDR3 coding DNA: TGTGCCAGCAGTTATGGACTATCCAATGAGCAGTTCTTC.

The V gene is TRBV7-9, the J gene TRBJ1-5, with TRBD1 matching 7 bases. The CDR3 runs to 15 residues. Looked up from germline, CDR1 is SEHNR and CDR2 is FQNEAQ (reference sequence). V trimming: 5 bases; J trimming: 0 bases; junction bases outside the gene matches: 4. The CDR3 DNA is TGTGCCAGCAGCCGCGGGACAGCTAGCAATCAGCCCCAGCATTTT. This encodes CASSRGTASNQPQHF.

The genes are TRBV2 and TRBJ1-2; no definite D call. This CDR3 comprises 14 residues. Germline loops: CDR1 SNHLY, CDR2 FYNNEI. Trimming shortened V by 4 bases and J by 2 bases, and 11 bases separated the two germline ends. The CDR3 DNA follows: TGTGCCAGCAGTGGGGAGACCGCAAACTATGGCTACACCTTC. As protein: CASSGETANYGYTF.

This chain joins TRBV5-6 and TRBJ2-7, with 11 bases fitting TRBD1. Germline V gives CDR1 SGHDT, CDR2 YYEEEE. The CDR3 runs 14 residues. V trimming: 3 bases; J trimming: 7 bases; junction bases outside the gene matches: 6. The CDR3 region is CASSWDRGWREQYF. The CDR3 nucleotides are TGTGCCAGCAGCTGGGACAGGGGGTGGAGGGAGCAGTACTTC.

V usage is TRBV10-3 and J usage is TRBJ2-7, with 7 bases fitting TRBD1. CDR1 and CDR2 (germline): ENHRY, SYGVKD. CDR3 length: 11 amino acids. In nucleotides, the CDR3 is TGTGGGGCGACAGGGTCTGTTGAGCAGTACTTC. Its protein is CGATGSVEQYF.